These T cell receptor beta chains were read from a single sample in a study of shared clonotypes between healthy human individuals. The data were produced by immunoSEQ multiplex PCR, yet TCRdb's version contains in-frame clones alone and is incomplete. The profile covers 2.3 million or so clones, with over 90% appearing a single time and 0.35% to 0.5% taken by the ten largest. Sequenced sample: naive CD4+ T cells from PBMCs. The receptor set was obtained from a man aged 18 to 29 in good health. Some clones in this sample may be carry-over from other donors' samples. The CDR3 runs from the conserved cysteine through the conserved F or W. D genes are given only for firm matches. The listing skips clone size in some rows; elsewhere it reads once, few, many or a size class.

TRBV4-1	TRBJ2-2	NA	NA	CASSQEEVAVLSGELFF	TGCGCCAGCAGCCAAGAAGAGGTAGCGGTGCTTTCCGGGGAGCTGTTTTTT
TRBV7-9	TRBJ1-1	NA	NA	CASSLVREWTEAFF	TGTGCCAGCAGCTTAGTCAGGGAGTGGACTGAAGCTTTCTTT
TRBV5-4	TRBJ1-2	NA	NA	CASSFLKGVDYGYTF	TGTGCCAGCAGCTTTCTCAAAGGGGTCGACTATGGCTACACCTTC
TRBV2	TRBJ2-1	TRBD2	NA	CARSSGSMNEQFF	TGTGCCAGGTCTAGCGGGAGTATGAATGAGCAGTTCTTC
TRBV4-3	TRBJ1-2	TRBD1	NA	CASSQDGQAANYGYTF	TGCGCCAGCAGCCAAGACGGACAGGCAGCTAACTATGGCTACACCTTC
TRBV5-4	TRBJ2-3	TRBD2	NA	CASRLESSGRWADTQYF	TGTGCCAGCAGATTGGAATCTAGCGGGAGGTGGGCAGATACGCAGTATTTT
TRBV6-1	TRBJ2-7	NA	NA	CASSETVREPPYEQYF	TGTGCCAGCAGTGAAACTGTAAGGGAGCCTCCCTACGAGCAGTACTTC
TRBV30	TRBJ2-1	NA	NA	CAWRALYKGDEQFF	TGTGCCTGGAGGGCCTTATATAAAGGGGATGAGCAGTTCTTC
TRBV2	TRBJ2-4	NA	NA	CASSAGKNIQYF	TGTGCCAGCAGCGCGGGCAAAAACATTCAGTACTTC
TRBV18	TRBJ2-2	NA	few	CASSPRVGELFF	TGTGCCAGCTCACCCAGGGTCGGGGAGCTGTTTTTT
TRBV5-4	TRBJ2-2	NA	NA	CASSPRGWTGELFF	TGTGCCAGCAGCCCCAGGGGTTGGACCGGGGAGCTGTTTTTT
TRBV4-1	TRBJ2-3	NA	NA	CASSPQTGDTQYF	TGCGCCAGCAGCCCCCAGACAGGAGATACGCAGTATTTT
TRBV7-9	TRBJ1-3	NA	NA	CASKMAGRSGNTIYF	TGTGCCAGCAAGATGGCAGGCCGCTCTGGAAACACCATATATTTT
TRBV28	TRBJ2-7	NA	once	CASSTTGQPTKKGGYF	TGTGCCAGCAGTACAACCGGACAGCCCACTAAGAAGGGAGGATACTTC
TRBV27	TRBJ2-1	NA	NA	CASSRPHNYNEQFF	TGTGCCAGCAGTCGCCCCCACAACTACAATGAGCAGTTCTTC
TRBV6-1	TRBJ2-2	TRBD2	NA	CASSVSGNDPGELFF	TGTGCCAGCAGTGTTAGCGGGAATGACCCCGGGGAGCTGTTTTTT
TRBV7-2	TRBJ2-7	TRBD2	NA	CASTRGLAGAGYEQYF	TGTGCCAGCACCAGAGGACTAGCGGGAGCTGGCTACGAGCAGTACTTC
TRBV6-5	TRBJ2-2	NA	once	CASTISRMGGSMFF	TGTGCCAGCACCATATCGAGAATGGGGGGTTCGATGTTTTTT
TRBV27	TRBJ2-7	TRBD2	few	CASSSAGLAKSMKQYF	TGTGCCAGCAGTTCCGCGGGACTAGCGAAATCCATGAAGCAGTACTTC
TRBV7-2	TRBJ2-7	TRBD2	NA	CASSLGLAGGWYEQYF	TGTGCCAGCAGCTTAGGACTAGCGGGAGGATGGTACGAGCAGTACTTC
TRBV5-4	TRBJ2-3	NA	NA	CASSLWLADTQYF	TGTGCCAGCAGCTTGTGGCTAGCAGATACGCAGTATTTT
TRBV2	TRBJ2-3	TRBD2	NA	CASRRGLAGSFSTDTQYF	TGTGCCAGCAGGCGGGGACTAGCGGGGTCCTTTAGCACAGATACGCAGTATTTT
TRBV5-6	TRBJ2-2	NA	NA	CASSLRSGSLTGELFF	TGTGCCAGCAGCTTGCGGTCGGGCAGTCTCACCGGGGAGCTGTTTTTT
TRBV5-1	TRBJ2-1	TRBD1	NA	CASSPGTADDDNEQFF	TGCGCCAGCAGCCCAGGGACAGCTGATGACGACAATGAGCAGTTCTTC
TRBV7-8	TRBJ1-2	NA	NA	CASSLVGGSDYGYTF	TGTGCCAGCAGCTTAGTGGGGGGGAGCGACTATGGCTACACCTTC
TRBV10-1	TRBJ2-3	TRBD2	NA	CASAGGYTDTQYF	TGCGCCAGTGCGGGAGGGTACACAGATACGCAGTATTTT
TRBV5-1	TRBJ1-1	TRBD1	NA	CASSLAGGGSTEAFF	TGCGCCAGCAGCTTGGCAGGGGGAGGGAGTACTGAAGCTTTCTTT
TRBV2	TRBJ2-7	TRBD2	NA	CASAPRDYYYEQYF	TGTGCCAGCGCCCCCCGGGACTACTACTACGAGCAGTACTTC
TRBV28	TRBJ1-5	TRBD1	NA	CASSSGTGENQPQHF	TGTGCCAGCAGCTCCGGGACAGGGGAAAATCAGCCCCAGCATTTT
TRBV4-1	TRBJ2-2	TRBD2	once	CASSQELGLAGDTGELFF	TGCGCCAGCAGCCAAGAACTTGGGCTAGCGGGAGACACCGGGGAGCTGTTTTTT
TRBV10-1	TRBJ2-7	TRBD1	NA	CASSPGTGIPYEQYF	TGCGCCAGCAGCCCCGGGACAGGGATACCCTACGAGCAGTACTTC
TRBV7-2	TRBJ1-5	NA	NA	CASSFSSNQPQHF	TGTGCCAGCAGCTTCTCCAGCAATCAGCCCCAGCATTTT
TRBV5-1	TRBJ1-1	NA	NA	CASSLEQRNTEAFF	TGCGCCAGCAGCTTGGAGCAGCGGAACACTGAAGCTTTCTTT
TRBV7-2	TRBJ2-7	NA	NA	CASSRPASYEQYF	TGTGCCAGCAGCCGACCCGCTAGCTACGAGCAGTACTTC
TRBV28	TRBJ2-7	NA	NA	CASGSGVEQYF	TGTGCCAGCGGTTCGGGGGTCGAGCAGTACTTC
TRBV19	TRBJ1-4	TRBD1	NA	CASQTGAHEKLFF	TGTGCCAGCCAGACAGGGGCGCATGAAAAACTGTTTTTT
TRBV28	TRBJ1-2	TRBD1	NA	CASRTGFANYGYTF	TGTGCCAGCAGGACAGGGTTTGCTAACTATGGCTACACCTTC
TRBV7-8	TRBJ1-1	NA	NA	CASSLRATANTEAFF	TGTGCCAGCAGCTTAAGGGCGACAGCAAACACTGAAGCTTTCTTT
TRBV9	TRBJ1-3	TRBD1	NA	CASSVEEGGAMNTIYF	TGTGCCAGCAGCGTAGAGGAAGGGGGCGCAATGAACACCATATATTTT
TRBV29-1	TRBJ2-5	TRBD1	NA	CSVVTGGSWETQYF	TGCAGCGTTGTAACAGGGGGATCTTGGGAGACCCAGTACTTC
TRBV28	TRBJ2-1	NA	NA	CASSLAGHEQFF	TGTGCCAGCAGTTTGGCGGGCCATGAGCAGTTCTTC
TRBV5-6	TRBJ1-5	NA	NA	CASSLYVATRAGQPQHF	TGTGCCAGCAGCTTGTACGTGGCGACTCGGGCTGGTCAGCCCCAGCATTTT
TRBV6-1	TRBJ1-5	TRBD1	NA	CASSDRGFQPQHF	TGTGCCAGCAGTGACAGGGGGTTTCAGCCCCAGCATTTT
TRBV29-1	TRBJ2-7	TRBD2	once	CSVRTSGSYEQYF	TGCAGCGTCCGGACTAGCGGGAGCTACGAGCAGTACTTC
TRBV14	TRBJ2-2	TRBD1	NA	CASSPMDRGFTGELFF	TGTGCCAGCAGCCCGATGGACAGGGGGTTCACCGGGGAGCTGTTTTTT
TRBV21-1	TRBJ2-5	NA	NA	CASSNGCGETQYF	TGTGCCAGCAGCAATGGCTGCGGGGAGACCCAGTACTTC
TRBV28	TRBJ1-1	NA	once	CASSLAGRTEAFF	TGTGCCAGCAGTTTAGCGGGCCGCACTGAAGCTTTCTTT
TRBV25-1	TRBJ2-7	NA	NA	CASSEWGQGTYEQYF	TGTGCCAGCAGTGAATGGGGTCAGGGAACCTACGAGCAGTACTTC
TRBV19	TRBJ2-1	NA	NA	CASSIFAYSSYNEQFF	TGTGCCAGTAGTATTTTTGCGTACAGCTCCTACAATGAGCAGTTCTTC
TRBV5-1	TRBJ2-1	NA	NA	CASTVVGNYNEQFF	TGCGCCAGCACCGTTGTTGGGAACTACAATGAGCAGTTCTTC
TRBV9	TRBJ2-7	NA	NA	CASSVGGTGTYEQYF	TGTGCCAGCAGCGTAGGAGGGACTGGAACCTACGAGCAGTACTTC
TRBV6-6	TRBJ2-2	NA	NA	CASSYSGRADSGELFF	TGTGCCAGCAGTTACTCGGGCAGGGCAGATAGCGGGGAGCTGTTTTTT
TRBV5-1	TRBJ2-3	NA	NA	CASSLVAGHTDTQYF	TGCGCCAGCAGCTTGGTGGCAGGGCATACAGATACGCAGTATTTT
TRBV9	TRBJ2-2	TRBD1	NA	CASSVGTGRTGELFF	TGTGCCAGCAGCGTAGGGACAGGGAGAACCGGGGAGCTGTTTTTT
TRBV5-4	TRBJ2-7	NA	NA	CASSFSGLRHEQYF	TGTGCCAGCAGCTTCTCAGGGCTTCGGCACGAGCAGTACTTC